This passage covers 18 T cell receptor beta chains from one sample sequenced in a study of T-cell reconstitution after alpha-beta-depleted transplantation in children. Using unique molecular identifiers, the investigators prepared the TCRbeta library. TCRdb recomputed calls from the PCR reads with MiXCR, one row per CDR3 protein. Here the sample spans about 410,000 distinct CDR3 sequences, 20% being singletons. The sequences come from PBMCs from the stem cell graft donor, collected from the stem cell graft. The receptors originated from a human donor who donated a stem cell graft to a child with acute myeloid leukemia.

The J gene is TRBJ2-7, the V gene TRBV27, with D tentatively TRBD1 (5 bases). The CDR3 is 16 amino acids. V was trimmed by 0 bases and J by 2 bases, leaving 14 bases between them. CDR1 and CDR2 (germline): MNHEY, SMNVEV (reference sequence). The CDR3 loop is CASSLSGVQGPYEQYF. The CDR3, as DNA: TGTGCCAGCAGTTTATCGGGCGTGCAGGGTCCCTACGAGCAGTACTTC.

Only a few counts were recorded for this clonotype. The J gene is TRBJ2-7, the V gene TRBV12-3 or TRBV12-4; D possibly matches TRBD1 or TRBD2 (5 bases each). V was clipped by 5 bases and J by 2 bases, with 13 bases between them. The CDR3 sequence is 14 residues long. CDR3 sequence (DNA): TGTGCCAGCAGTACAAGGGACGGTGCCTACGAGCAGTACTTC. Amino acid sequence: CASSTRDGAYEQYF.

V and J are TRBV20-1 and TRBJ2-5, with D perhaps TRBD2 (6 bases). V was shortened by 5 bases and J by 1 base, with 20 bases between the two germline ends. Looked up from germline, CDR1 is DFQATT and CDR2 is SNEGSKA (reference sequence). The CDR3 has 16 residues. CDR3 protein: CSAGRGAGTLQETQYF. For the CDR3, the DNA is TGCAGTGCTGGCCGAGGAGCCGGGACTCTCCAAGAGACCCAGTACTTC.

The rearrangement uses TRBV7-6 and TRBJ2-7; 11 bases are a match to TRBD2. With 6 bases clipped from V and 3 bases from J, the junction kept 7 bases outside the gene matches. Germline values: CDR1 SGHVS, CDR2 FNYEAQ. CDR3 length: 15 residues. The CDR3 loop reads CASSLVAGGNYEQYF. In DNA, the CDR3 is TGTGCCAGCAGTCTCGTAGCGGGAGGGAACTACGAGCAGTACTTC. Supplemented by reference TRBV7-6 and TRBJ2-7, the full variable domain reads GAGVSQSPRYKVTKRGQDVALRCDPISGHVSLYWYRQALGQGPEFLTYFNYEAQQDKSGLPNDRFSAERPEGSISTLTIQRTEQRDSAMYRCASSLVAGGNYEQYFGPGTRLTVT.

The V gene is TRBV2, the J gene TRBJ2-1; the D gene is possibly TRBD2 (5 bases). The CDR3 length is 14 residues. V shed 4 bases and J shed 6 bases, with 13 bases lying between them. Germline CDR1 reads SNHLY; CDR2 reads FYNNEI. CDR3 amino acids: CASSVEELSNEQFF. The CDR3 nucleotides read TGTGCCAGCAGTGTGGAGGAGCTGTCCAATGAGCAGTTCTTC. The full variable domain, with the rest looked up from reference TRBV2 and TRBJ2-1, is EPEVTQTPSHQVTQMGQEVILRCVPISNHLYFYWYRQILGQKVEFLVSFYNNEISEKSEIFDDQFSVERPDGSNFTLKIRSTKLEDSAMYFCASSVEELSNEQFFGPGTRLTVL.

This clonotype was picked up a small number of times. This chain connects TRBV7-9 to TRBJ1-4; 7 bases fit TRBD1. V gave up 3 bases and J gave up 8 bases; unmatched junction bases: 6. Germline-derived CDR1 and CDR2 are SEHNR and FQNEAQ (reference sequence). This CDR3 has 14 amino acids. CDR3 residues: CASSFDRVEEKLFF. The DNA of the CDR3 is TGTGCCAGCAGCTTTGACAGGGTGGAGGAAAAACTGTTTTTT. Complete variable domain (other parts from reference TRBV7-9 and TRBJ1-4): DTGVSQNPRHKITKRGQNVTFRCDPISEHNRLYWYRQTLGQGPEFLTYFQNEAQLEKSRLLSDRFSAERPKGSFSTLEIQRTEQGDSAMYLCASSFDRVEEKLFFGSGTQLSVL.

V gene TRBV5-1 combines with J gene TRBJ2-5; either TRBD1 or TRBD2 may fit D (5 bases each). Germline V gene data show CDR1 as SGHRS and CDR2 as YFSETQ. This CDR3 spans 17 amino acids. V dropped 5 bases and J dropped 4 bases, with 24 bases sitting between them. This chain's CDR3 is CASRREGPARSRETQYF. CDR3 sequence (DNA): TGCGCCAGCAGGAGAGAGGGGCCTGCGAGGAGCAGAGAGACCCAGTACTTC.

The V and J genes are TRBV7-9 and TRBJ2-7; the match to TRBD2 covers 9 bases. CDR1 is SEHNR, CDR2 FQNEAQ, per germline (reference sequence). The CDR3 is 15 residues long. Trimming cost V 4 bases and J 1 base; bases outside gene matches: 5. The CDR3: CASSSLAGRSYEQYF. Written as DNA, the CDR3 is TGTGCCAGCAGCTCTCTAGCGGGACGATCCTACGAGCAGTACTTC.

At least ten counts were recorded for this clonotype. This rearrangement joins TRBV7-8 to TRBJ1-5, with TRBD1 matching over 8 bases. The germline CDR1 and CDR2 sequences are SGHVS and FQNEAQ. CDR3 length: 16 residues. V shed 0 bases, J shed 7 bases, and the junction held 8 bases outside the gene matches. CDR3 nucleotides: TGTGCCAGCAGCTTAGCCGGCAGCGGGACAGGACAGCCCCAGCATTTT. It is translated as CASSLAGSGTGQPQHF.

The genes are TRBV10-3 and TRBJ2-1; D is perhaps TRBD1 or TRBD2 (5 bases each). Germline assignment: CDR1 ENHRY and CDR2 SYGVKD. The V end lost 7 bases, the J end lost 9 bases, and 25 bases lay between the germline ends. The CDR3 covers 16 residues. The CDR3 loop reads CAITTVGAGLTGEQFF. CDR3 DNA: TGTGCCATCACCACGGTCGGGGCGGGCCTAACGGGTGAGCAGTTCTTC.

This clonotype was seen at least ten times. The V gene is TRBV20-1, the J gene TRBJ2-7; D is undetermined. V dropped 2 bases and J dropped 4 bases, with 6 bases sitting between them. The CDR3 extends over 11 amino acids. In germline, CDR1 is DFQATT, CDR2 SNEGSKA (reference sequence). For the CDR3, the DNA is TGCAGTGCTAGAATGGCGTACGAGCAGTACTTC. Translating it yields CSARMAYEQYF.

The rearrangement links TRBV7-9 to TRBJ1-1; D is possibly TRBD1 (5 bases). Germline CDR1 reads SEHNR; CDR2 reads FQNEAQ (reference sequence). Trimming removed 7 bases at V and 8 bases at J, with 14 bases between. This CDR3 is 12 amino acids long. In nucleotides, the CDR3 is TGTGCCAGCATCTACAGGACGGGAGAAGCTTTCTTT. Its protein is CASIYRTGEAFF.

Only a few counts were recorded for this clonotype. The CDR3 here is CAISESSAGTRTYGHEQYF. The CDR3 region has the DNA TGTGCCATCAGTGAGTCGTCGGCAGGGACGAGGACTTACGGTCACGAGCAGTACTTC. The J gene is TRBJ2-7, the V gene TRBV10-3; tentatively, D is TRBD1 or TRBD2 (5 bases each). Germline values: CDR1 ENHRY, CDR2 SYGVKD. The CDR3 length is 19 residues. Trimming took off 0 bases at V and 5 bases at J, with 26 bases between the two ends.

The chain joins TRBV12-3 or TRBV12-4 to TRBJ1-2; 12 positions agree with TRBD1. The CDR3 length is 14 residues. V shed 5 bases, J shed 4 bases, and the junction held 2 bases outside the gene matches. This CDR3 reads CASSPGQGAYGYTF. The CDR3 nucleotides are TGTGCCAGCAGTCCGGGACAGGGGGCCTATGGCTACACCTTC.

The chain uses TRBV10-1 and TRBJ2-5; 8 nucleotides line up with TRBD1. V shed 4 bases and J 5 bases; nucleotides not matched to a gene: 9. Per the germline V gene, CDR1 is WNHNN and CDR2 is SYGVQD (reference sequence). The CDR3 loop spans 15 amino acids. CDR3 region: CASSGRQGRKETQYF. The CDR3 region has the DNA TGCGCCAGCAGTGGCAGACAGGGGAGGAAGGAGACCCAGTACTTC.

There are a few counts of this clonotype. V usage is TRBV28 and J usage is TRBJ2-7, with a weak D call TRBD2 (5 bases). Trimming removed 4 bases at V and 1 base at J, with 11 bases between. Germline CDR1 is MDHEN and CDR2 is SYDVKM. This CDR3 spans 14 amino acids. The chain's CDR3 is CASSYGIVSYEQYF. The CDR3 coding sequence is TGTGCCAGCAGTTACGGGATAGTATCCTACGAGCAGTACTTC.

The V and J genes are TRBV12-3 or TRBV12-4 and TRBJ2-7; 8 bases line up with TRBD2. The CDR3 covers 15 residues. V gave up 3 bases and J gave up 6 bases; unmatched junction bases: 10. This CDR3 is CASSFQGTRASEQYF. CDR3 nucleotide sequence: TGTGCCAGCAGTTTCCAAGGGACTAGAGCCTCCGAGCAGTACTTC.

V usage is TRBV20-1 and J usage is TRBJ2-5; TRBD2 aligns across 8 bases. V lost 3 bases to trimming and J lost 2 bases; unmatched junction nucleotides: 8. The CDR3 loop spans 15 amino acids. Germline V gene data show CDR1 as DFQATT and CDR2 as SNEGSKA (reference sequence). The CDR3 nucleotides read TGCAGTGCTAGTCCGGCTAGCGGGCTACAAGAGACCCAGTACTTC. This codes for CSASPASGLQETQYF.